The following is a TCR beta chain sequence with its context. Antigen: not known. The record originates from a study of cytomegalovirus exposure and HLA in healthy donors. Study-wide results and caveats: More clonal expansion characterized HLA-associated TCR beta chains than equally common others in a later analysis.

This CDR3 region has 15 residues. J lost 3 bases, V lost 2 bases, and 1 base had no gene match. CDR1 is MNHEY, CDR2 SVGAGI, per germline. Both 60 Vbeta primers and 13 Jbeta primers went into the PCR. The data were produced by immunoSEQ multiplex PCR, yet TCRdb's version contains in-frame clones alone and is incomplete. This sample carries under 200,000 clones, about 75% of them seen once, and the ten largest clones take about 7.6%. Sequencing input: PBMCs. The gene calls are TRBV6-5 and TRBJ2-7; TRBD2 agrees at 13 bases. This clonotype was sampled from a woman aged 40 to 50 in good health and CMV-seropositive. As DNA, the CDR3 is TGTGCCAGCAGTTACGGGACTAGCGGGGTCTACGAGCAGTACTTC. Translation gives CASSYGTSGVYEQYF.